This T cell receptor beta chain was sequenced during a study of T cells in Graves' hyperthyroidism and ophthalmopathy. Study-wide context: Peripheral blood collection took place at initial diagnosis, before any treatment. Study-wide findings and caveats: Ophthalmopathy and stable hyperthyroidism were separated by a 13 V-J model.

Fresh peripheral blood, about 9.3 ml, yielded the PBMCs. This clonotype was recorded many times. The antigen remains undetermined. The CDR3 extends over 13 amino acids. With 3 bases clipped from V and 8 bases from J, the junction kept 4 bases outside the gene matches. The germline V gene encodes CDR1 SGHRS and CDR2 YFSETQ. Amplification yielded TCR beta CDR3 regions, with RNA transcripts as the source. First-round RT-PCR of the TCR CDR3 relied on the HTBI primer set. TCRdb reprocessed the multiplex PCR reads via MiXCR and lists one record per CDR3 protein. Seen here are 300,000 to 350,000 distinct CDR3 sequences, around 20% observed once, and the top ten hold 50%.

The V gene is TRBV5-1, the J gene TRBJ1-2; 10 bases map to TRBD1. The receptor's source is a woman aged 50 to 60 with Graves' hyperthyroidism. The sequencing sample was made of blood. CDR3 loop: CASSSRDRGGYTF. CDR3 sequence (DNA): TGCGCCAGCAGCTCGAGGGACAGGGGAGGCTACACCTTC.